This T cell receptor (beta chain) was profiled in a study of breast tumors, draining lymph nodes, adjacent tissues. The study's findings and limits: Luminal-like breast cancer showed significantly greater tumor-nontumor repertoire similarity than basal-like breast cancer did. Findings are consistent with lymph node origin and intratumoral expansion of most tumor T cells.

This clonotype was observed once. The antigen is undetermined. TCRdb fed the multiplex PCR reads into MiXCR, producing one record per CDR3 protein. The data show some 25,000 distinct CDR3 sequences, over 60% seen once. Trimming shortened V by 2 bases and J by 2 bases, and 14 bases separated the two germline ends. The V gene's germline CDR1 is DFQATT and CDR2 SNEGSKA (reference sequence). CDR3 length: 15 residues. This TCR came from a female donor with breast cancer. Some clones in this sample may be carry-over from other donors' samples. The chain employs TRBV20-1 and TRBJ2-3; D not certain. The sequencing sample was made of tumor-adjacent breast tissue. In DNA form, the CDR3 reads TGCAGTGCTAGATCCCTCGGGCAAGCCACAGATACGCAGTATTTT. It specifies CSARSLGQATDTQYF.